The clone carrying this TCR beta chain came up many times. Here immunoSEQ multiplex PCR was the method, and the copy in TCRdb shows in-frame clones only, minus some. Here the sample spans roughly 150,000 clones, around four fifths being singletons. These data come from a study of blood T cell repertoires in COVID-19. The CDR3 consists of 21 residues. Looked up from germline, CDR1 is MNHEY and CDR2 is SMNVEV (reference sequence). V was cut by 2 bases and J by 0 bases, with 25 bases left in between. The sequenced material came from PBMCs or T cells enriched from blood (not recorded which). The rearrangement links TRBV27 to TRBJ1-4; tentatively, D is TRBD1 (5 bases). This TCR was sampled from a woman aged 40-49 years who had recovered from COVID-19. The CDR3 loop reads CASSLPLVAWDYGATNEKLFF. CDR3 in DNA: TGTGCCAGCAGTTTACCCTTAGTAGCTTGGGACTACGGTGCAACTAATGAAAAACTGTTTTTT.